These T cell receptor beta chains were read from a single sample in a study of T cells in Graves' hyperthyroidism and ophthalmopathy. TCRdb recomputed calls from the multiplex PCR reads with MiXCR, one row per CDR3 protein. The sample has about 640,000 distinct CDR3 sequences; about 14% are singletons. Sequencing was carried out using blood. These receptors were taken from a woman aged 45-60 years with Graves' ophthalmopathy. Both conserved end residues are trimmed from each CDR3. D genes are given only for firm matches.

d_gene | v_gene | CDR3aa
TRBD2 | TRBV5-6 | ASGTSGQAYNEQF
. | TRBV12-3/TRBV12-4 | ASTPDSPRTDTQY
. | TRBV14 | ASSQVYRGEQF
. | TRBV20-1 | SARDSRYNEQF
. | TRBV20-1 | SARKSSYNEQF
. | TRBV29-1 | SVEALAGANVLT
TRBD2 | TRBV9 | ASGFSGDNEQF
TRBD2 | TRBV9 | ASSVGLAIWEQF
TRBD1 | TRBV7-2 | ASSLTGTVTYEQY
TRBD1 | TRBV28 | ASSPSPGTGKGYQPQH
. | TRBV30 | AWSETRRYNEQF
TRBD2 | TRBV20-1 | SAKREAAETQY
TRBD1 | TRBV4-1 | ASSQGDRGHDGYT
. | TRBV15 | ATSTGNTEAF
TRBD1 | TRBV20-1 | SARENRDRNYGYT
TRBD1 | TRBV5-1 | ASSFRQGLLDTQY
TRBD2 | TRBV6-2/TRBV6-3 | ASSWKIAGDYNEQF
TRBD2 | TRBV7-9 | ASSKTSGTGGEQF
. | TRBV18 | ASSPPIYKKDRPIYEQY
TRBD1 | TRBV6-1 | ASSTYGTGTDTQY
. | TRBV3-1 | ASSQEERLRETQY
. | TRBV9 | ASSPAMGMDSPLH
. | TRBV25-1 | ASNDQPGELF
. | TRBV27 | ASSFQNTDTQY
. | TRBV11-1 | ASRWTGNTGELF
. | TRBV30 | AWKGRYNSPLH
. | TRBV6-2/TRBV6-3 | ASSNRNLYGYT
. | TRBV6-1 | ASSQQGVETQY
. | TRBV19 | ASRGLGGSRYGYT
. | TRBV3-1 | ASSLEETQH
. | TRBV18 | ASSPFTEGTEAF
. | TRBV9 | ASSLGGSIDYEQY
TRBD1 | TRBV24-1 | ATSDPDRGLGEQF
TRBD2 | TRBV19 | ASSPPVAGGPGGKLF
. | TRBV20-1 | SARVWQEVYEQY
TRBD2 | TRBV28 | ASSRLAGANEQF
TRBD1 | TRBV10-2 | ASSERGDFWTGYTEAF
. | TRBV28 | ASSSGRYEQY
TRBD1 | TRBV7-2 | ASSAQGTVNQPQH
. | TRBV7-3 | ASSLMGVSGELF
. | TRBV6-1 | ASSISGTAGGYT